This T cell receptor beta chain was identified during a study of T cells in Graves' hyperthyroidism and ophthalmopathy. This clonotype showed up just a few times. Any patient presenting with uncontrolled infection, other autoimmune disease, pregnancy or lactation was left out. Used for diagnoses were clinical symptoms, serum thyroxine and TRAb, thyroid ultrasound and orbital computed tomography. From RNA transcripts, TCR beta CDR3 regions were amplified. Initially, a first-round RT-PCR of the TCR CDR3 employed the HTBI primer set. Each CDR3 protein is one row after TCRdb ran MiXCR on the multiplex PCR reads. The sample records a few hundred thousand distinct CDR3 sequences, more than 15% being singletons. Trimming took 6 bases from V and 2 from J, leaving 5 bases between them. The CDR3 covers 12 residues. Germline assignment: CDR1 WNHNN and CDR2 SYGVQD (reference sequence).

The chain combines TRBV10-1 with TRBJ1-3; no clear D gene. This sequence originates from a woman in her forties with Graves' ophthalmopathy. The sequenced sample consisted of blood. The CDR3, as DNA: TGCGCCAGCAGGTGGACTGGAAACACCATATATTTT. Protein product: CASRWTGNTIYF.